The 27 T cell receptor beta chains given below trace back to one sample, sequenced in a study of blood T cell repertoires in COVID-19. Method: immunoSEQ multiplex PCR; TCRdb's copy keeps in-frame clones and lacks some. The profile shows roughly 110,000 clones, approximately 81% of them singletons. Material: peripheral blood. The receptors were gathered from a man aged 40-49 years with acute or convalescent COVID-19.

The chain employs TRBV29-1 and TRBJ1-2; TRBD1 might be the D (6 bases). The CDR3 is 12 residues long. Germline V lookup: CDR1 SQVTM, CDR2 ANQGSEA. The V end lost 3 bases, the J end lost 8 bases, and 13 bases lay between the germline ends. Here the CDR3 reads CSVDWEQGGYTF. The CDR3 DNA reads TGCAGCGTTGATTGGGAGCAGGGGGGCTACACCTTC.

This chain uses TRBV19 with TRBJ2-5; D is possibly TRBD1 (6 bases). The CDR3 consists of 19 residues. Trimming took off 1 base at V and 2 bases at J, with 23 bases between the two ends. Germline loops: CDR1 LNHDA, CDR2 SQIVND (reference sequence). This CDR3 reads CASSIGALSGQIIQETQYF. DNA for the CDR3: TGTGCCAGTAGTATAGGGGCTTTGTCCGGACAGATAATACAAGAGACCCAGTACTTC.

This clone appeared a few times. The gene calls are TRBV20-1 and TRBJ2-2; no clear D gene. CDR1 is DFQATT and CDR2 is SNEGSKA in the germline V gene (reference sequence). Trimming stripped 3 bases from V and 6 bases from J, with 5 bases between. The CDR3 covers 11 residues. The CDR3 sequence is CSASSAGELFF. The CDR3 coding sequence is TGCAGTGCTAGTTCGGCCGGGGAGCTGTTTTTT.

The DNA of the CDR3 is TGCGCCAGCAGCCGACAGGGCTCGATCTCTGGAAACACCATATATTTT. It yields the protein CASSRQGSISGNTIYF. The genes are TRBV5-1 and TRBJ1-3; 7 bases map to TRBD1. This CDR3 is built from 16 residues. V lost 4 bases and J lost 0; bases outside the gene matches: 7. Germline lookup yields CDR1 SGHRS and CDR2 YFSETQ.

The DNA for the CDR3 is TGTGCCAGCAGTAGGACAGGGGCGGTAAAAAACATTCAGTACTTC. Translated, it gives CASSRTGAVKNIQYF. The rearrangement joins TRBV2 to TRBJ2-4; 9 nucleotides line up with TRBD1. This CDR3 spans 15 amino acids. Germline assignment: CDR1 SNHLY and CDR2 FYNNEI. The junction had 6 bases not matched to a gene; V was cut back by 5 bases and J by 4 bases.

The chain couples TRBV7-8 to TRBJ1-2, with 9 bases lining up with TRBD1. The trim removed 5 bases at V and 4 bases at J, leaving 2 bases unmatched. The CDR3 has 13 residues. Germline CDR1 reads SGHVS; CDR2 reads FQNEAQ. CDR3 amino acids: CASSRDRVYGYTF. The CDR3 DNA sequence: TGTGCCAGCAGCCGGGACAGGGTCTATGGCTACACCTTC.

This clone was seen a single time. The V and J genes are TRBV6-1 and TRBJ2-7; no clear D gene. The length of the CDR3 is 13 residues. The germline gives CDR1 MNHNS, CDR2 SASEGT. Between the trimmed V and J ends, which lost 2 bases and 3 bases, there was a span of 8 bases. The CDR3 loop is CASSENSFYEQYF. The CDR3 DNA reads as TGTGCCAGCAGTGAAAATAGTTTCTACGAGCAGTACTTC.

This clone was counted a few times. The V call is TRBV19, the J call TRBJ1-5, with a weak D call TRBD1 (6 bases). The CDR3 has 20 amino acids. Germline V gives CDR1 LNHDA, CDR2 SQIVND (reference sequence). V was trimmed by 2 bases and J by 4 bases, leaving 27 bases between them. The CDR3 protein is CASSIFRVLRKDSPNQPQHF. DNA of the CDR3: TGTGCCAGTAGTATATTTCGGGTATTAAGAAAGGACAGTCCGAATCAGCCCCAGCATTTT.

The chain recombines TRBV2 with TRBJ2-7; 12 bases match TRBD2. The CDR3 loop spans 14 amino acids. V lost 6 bases, J lost 4 bases, and 4 bases stayed unmatched. Germline V gives CDR1 SNHLY, CDR2 FYNNEI. In nucleotides, the CDR3 is TGTGCCAGCAGGGCGACTAGCGGGGGATACGAGCAGTACTTC. This sequence encodes CASRATSGGYEQYF.

This chain joins TRBV5-6 and TRBJ2-2; TRBD2 is a possible D gene (5 bases). Per the germline V gene, CDR1 is SGHDT and CDR2 is YYEEEE. This CDR3 contains 12 residues. V lost 2 bases and J lost 11, with 10 bases in between. The CDR3 DNA reads as TGTGCCAGCAGCTTATCACCGGGAGAGCTGTTTTTT. Its translation is CASSLSPGELFF.

The rearrangement joins TRBV5-6 to TRBJ1-3; 7 bases align to TRBD1. V lost 5 bases and J lost 0; bases outside the gene matches: 2. This CDR3 is 14 amino acids long. Germline V gene lookup returns CDR1 SGHDT and CDR2 YYEEEE. The CDR3 DNA is TGTGCCAGCAGGCGACAGGGCTCTGGAAACACCATATATTTT. As protein: CASRRQGSGNTIYF.

The rearrangement joins TRBV10-3 to TRBJ1-2; D gene ambiguous. The germline gives CDR1 ENHRY, CDR2 SYGVKD. The CDR3 covers 12 residues. Trimming stripped 3 bases from V and 5 bases from J, with 7 bases between. In nucleotides, the CDR3 is TGTGCCATCAGTGACGGTCGTTATGGCTACACCTTC. Translated, it gives CAISDGRYGYTF.

The chain is built from TRBV7-9 and TRBJ2-7; D uncertain. Germline V gene sequence: CDR1 SEHNR, CDR2 FQNEAQ (reference sequence). V was pared by 1 base and J by 3 bases, with 13 bases between. The CDR3 contains 15 residues. CDR3 DNA: TGTGCCAGCAGCTTAGTCTCTCGCTATTACTACGAGCAGTACTTC. As protein: CASSLVSRYYYEQYF.

The rearrangement links TRBV20-1 to TRBJ1-2, with 8 bases aligning to TRBD1. The germline CDR1 and CDR2 sequences are DFQATT and SNEGSKA (reference sequence). The CDR3 consists of 11 residues. CDR3 protein: CSLTGASGYTF. The CDR3 coding sequence is TGCAGCTTGACAGGGGCATCGGGCTACACCTTC.

This chain links TRBV13 with TRBJ1-3, with D tentatively TRBD1 (5 bases). The V and J ends lost 2 bases and 0 bases respectively, with 8 bases between them. Germline-derived CDR1 and CDR2 are PRHDT and FYEKMQ (reference sequence). The CDR3 runs 15 residues. The DNA of the CDR3 is TGTGCCAGCAGCTTACCGGGACTCTCTGGAAACACCATATATTTT. It yields the protein CASSLPGLSGNTIYF.

This chain uses TRBV29-1 with TRBJ2-7; tentatively, D is TRBD1 (5 bases). This CDR3 is 16 amino acids long. The V gene's germline CDR1 is SQVTM and CDR2 ANQGSEA. V was cut by 2 bases and J by 5 bases, with 22 bases left in between. The CDR3 spells CSVERFGQGSNHEQYF. The CDR3 DNA follows: TGCAGCGTTGAACGATTCGGGCAGGGAAGTAATCACGAGCAGTACTTC.

J is TRBJ2-5 and V is TRBV7-2; 8 bases agree with TRBD2. The CDR3 has 16 residues. Trimming at V came to 5 bases and at J to 4 bases, leaving 12 bases not matched to a gene. Germline V CDR1 and CDR2: SGHTA, FQGNSA. The CDR3 region is CASSPAGGMGGETQYF. For the CDR3, the DNA is TGTGCCAGCAGCCCGGCGGGAGGTATGGGGGGAGAGACCCAGTACTTC. The full variable domain, in which reference TRBV7-2 and TRBJ2-5 provide the parts outside the CDR3, is GAGVSQSPSNKVTEKGKDVELRCDPISGHTALYWYRQSLGQGLEFLIYFQGNSAPDKSGLPSDRFSAERTGGSVSTLTIQRTQQEDSAVYLCASSPAGGMGGETQYFGPGTRLLVL.

The J gene is TRBJ2-1, the V gene TRBV12-3 or TRBV12-4, with TRBD2 as a possible D gene (5 bases). The germline V and J ends were trimmed by 6 bases and 6 bases, with 9 bases remaining between them. This CDR3 is 12 amino acids long. CDR3 in DNA: TGTGCCAGCAGGAGGGTGGTCAATGAGCAGTTCTTC. This sequence encodes CASRRVVNEQFF.

The chain has TRBV6-5 and TRBJ2-7, with a possible D match to TRBD2 (7 bases). Trimming left V 5 bases short and J 0 bases short, with 14 bases between. This CDR3 has 15 amino acids. The germline gives CDR1 MNHEY, CDR2 SVGAGI. CDR3 in DNA: TGTGCCAGCAGTAAGGGGGGGCCCCTCTCCTACGAGCAGTACTTC. Translated, it gives CASSKGGPLSYEQYF.

The V and J genes are TRBV9 and TRBJ2-1, with D perhaps TRBD2 (7 bases). V was pared by 3 bases and J by 0 bases, with 13 bases between. The germline V gene has CDR1 SGDLS and CDR2 YYNGEE. The CDR3 runs to 16 residues. The CDR3 DNA reads as TGTGCCAGCAGCGAGGGAGGGGGGAGCTCCTACAATGAGCAGTTCTTC. This codes for CASSEGGGSSYNEQFF.

V and J are TRBV4-1 and TRBJ2-7; 13 bases align to TRBD2. V was clipped by 0 bases and J by 7 bases; unmatched bases: 3. The germline gives CDR1 MGHRA, CDR2 YSYEKL. The CDR3 sequence is 15 residues long. CDR3 sequence: CASSQDTLAGGEQYF. In DNA, the CDR3 is TGCGCCAGCAGCCAAGATACACTAGCGGGGGGGGAGCAGTACTTC.

The chain couples TRBV5-6 to TRBJ2-5, with TRBD2 matching over 13 bases. This CDR3 comprises 18 residues. The trim removed 3 bases at V and 4 bases at J, leaving 12 bases unmatched. Germline V CDR1 and CDR2: SGHDT, YYEEEE. The CDR3 loop reads CASSSTVRLAGGRETQYF. DNA for the CDR3: TGTGCCAGCAGCTCGACCGTACGACTAGCGGGGGGACGAGAGACCCAGTACTTC.

CDR3 nucleotide sequence: TGTGCCAGCAGCCAAGACGGTGAGCAGTACTTC. It is translated as CASSQDGEQYF. J is TRBJ2-7 and V is TRBV14; D gene uncertain. The CDR3 has 11 residues. The germline CDR1 and CDR2 sequences are SGHDN and FVKESK. V shed 0 bases and J shed 7 bases, with 4 bases lying between them.

This chain connects TRBV6-5 to TRBJ1-1; tentative D call: TRBD1 (5 bases). The CDR3 has 14 residues. Germline V gives CDR1 MNHEY, CDR2 SVGAGI. V dropped 7 bases and J dropped 4 bases, with 16 bases sitting between them. CDR3 sequence reads: CASTWQGRVTEAFF. DNA of the CDR3: TGTGCCAGCACGTGGCAGGGCAGGGTCACTGAAGCTTTCTTT.

V is TRBV19 and J is TRBJ1-2, with 8 positions matching TRBD1. The CDR3 is 14 residues long. After removal of 3 bases from V and 8 bases from J, the junction contained 8 bases not matched to a gene. Germline-derived CDR1 and CDR2 are LNHDA and SQIVND (reference sequence). CDR3 sequence reads: CASSILDRVNGYTF. The CDR3 DNA follows: TGTGCCAGTAGTATCTTGGACAGGGTAAACGGCTACACCTTC.

The chain recombines TRBV19 with TRBJ2-3, with 14 nucleotides matching TRBD2. The junction had 10 bases not matched to a gene; V was cut back by 5 bases and J by 3 bases. From germline, CDR1 is LNHDA and CDR2 SQIVND (reference sequence). The CDR3 covers 18 residues. Here the CDR3 reads CASSDPYRTSGGTDTQYF. CDR3 sequence (DNA): TGTGCCAGTAGTGACCCGTATCGGACTAGCGGGGGGACAGATACGCAGTATTTT.

The chain has TRBV3-1 (or the pseudogene TRBV3-2) and TRBJ1-2; D is undetermined. V was clipped by 1 base and J by 3 bases, with 9 bases between them. This CDR3 contains 14 residues. CDR1 is LGHDT, CDR2 YNNKEL, per germline (reference sequence). The CDR3: CASSQVQDYYGYTF. The CDR3 nucleotides read TGTGCCAGCAGCCAAGTTCAGGACTACTATGGCTACACCTTC.